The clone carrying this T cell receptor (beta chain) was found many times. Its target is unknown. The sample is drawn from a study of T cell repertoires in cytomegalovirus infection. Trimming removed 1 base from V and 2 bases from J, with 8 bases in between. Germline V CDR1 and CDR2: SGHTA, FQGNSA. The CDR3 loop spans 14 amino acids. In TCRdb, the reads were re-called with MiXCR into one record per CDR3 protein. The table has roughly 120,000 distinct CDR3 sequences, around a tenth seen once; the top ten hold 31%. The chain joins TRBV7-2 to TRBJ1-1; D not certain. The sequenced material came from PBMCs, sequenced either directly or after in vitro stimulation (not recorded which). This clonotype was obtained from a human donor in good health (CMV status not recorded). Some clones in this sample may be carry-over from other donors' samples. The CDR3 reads CASSLVLGNTEAFF. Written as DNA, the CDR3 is TGTGCCAGCAGCTTAGTGCTGGGAAACACTGAAGCTTTCTTT.